The present T cell receptor (beta chain) was sequenced within a study of post-analysis software for immune sequencing data. Study-wide background: The study covered relapsing-remitting, secondary progressive and progressive-relapsing courses of multiple sclerosis. Findings and limits, study-wide: Under F measure analysis, samples from one preparation batch co-clustered strongly. A significant reduction in normalized Chao1 diversity was observed in multiple sclerosis patients versus controls. Roughly five TRBV segments appeared more often in patients than in controls, and TRBV5-6, TRBV5-1 and TRBV20-1 were among these.

This CDR3 comprises 14 residues. Germline V gene data show CDR1 as MNHEY and CDR2 as SVGEGT. V was shortened by 10 bases and J by 2 bases, with 16 bases between the two germline ends. Unique-molecular-identifier-tagged TCR beta cDNA libraries were used. Starting from about 1 to 10 million T cells, the study yielded 450,000 to 500,000 cDNA molecules. MiXCR, run by TCRdb on the PCR reads, gives a single entry per CDR3 protein. The data contain about 820,000 distinct CDR3 sequences, roughly 50% of them seen just once; the ten biggest clones take up 4.6%. This clonotype showed up just a few times. Its antigen is not known.

The sequencing input was blood. This clonotype was sampled from a girl aged 10 to 17 with multiple sclerosis. This rearrangement joins TRBV6-2 or TRBV6-3 to TRBJ2-3, with TRBD2 as a possible D gene (6 bases). The CDR3 is CATRAASDTDTQYF. In DNA form, the CDR3 reads TGTGCCACCAGGGCGGCTAGCGACACAGATACGCAGTATTTT.